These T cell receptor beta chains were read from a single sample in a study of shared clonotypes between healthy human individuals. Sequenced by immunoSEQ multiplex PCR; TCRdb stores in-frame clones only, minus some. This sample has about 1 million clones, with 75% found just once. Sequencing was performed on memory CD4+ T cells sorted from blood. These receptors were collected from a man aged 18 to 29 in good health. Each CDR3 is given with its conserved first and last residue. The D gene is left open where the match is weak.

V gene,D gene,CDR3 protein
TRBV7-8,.,CASSSTLQGTYGYTF
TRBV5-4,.,CASNPGGGRDEKLFF
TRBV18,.,CASSPRVKGGGNDYGYTF
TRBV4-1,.,CATARLGVGDTQYF
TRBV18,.,CASSPGLNEKLFF
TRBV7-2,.,CASSLLSGLEQYF
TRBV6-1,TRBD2,CASSETSGGPTDTQYF
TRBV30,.,CAWSVLSGPRWPQHF
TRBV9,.,CASSVAEGDIQYF
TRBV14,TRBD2,CASSQGTSGNRETQYF
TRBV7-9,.,CASSGTGDSGSGRRDEQYF
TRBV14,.,CASFLGEPFSSYNSPLHF
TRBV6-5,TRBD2,CASSYSWLAGADTQYF
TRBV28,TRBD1,CASSPGGGQGSNQPQHF
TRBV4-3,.,CASSHIGNYGYTF
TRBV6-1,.,CASKEATNEKLFF
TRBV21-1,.,CASSKATSKNYGYTF
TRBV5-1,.,CASSLRSQNTEAFF
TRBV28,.,CASSSGGSNQPQHF
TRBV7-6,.,CASSLDAKGTQYF
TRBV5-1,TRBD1,CASSTRTGPQETQYF
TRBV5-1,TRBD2,CASTAGGRETQYF
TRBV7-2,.,CASSLGGFIDTQYF
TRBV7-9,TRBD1,CASSLGQGNEKLFF
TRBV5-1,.,CASSLFSATNEKLFF
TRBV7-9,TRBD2,CASSSSSGGGYTQYF
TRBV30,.,CAWTDSGYSTDTQYF
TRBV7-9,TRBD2,CASSSLAGAPQETQYF
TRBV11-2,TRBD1,CASSVGQGRETQYF
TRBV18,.,CASSPYGGGNYNEQFF
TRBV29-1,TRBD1,CSVLVGQSTGELFF
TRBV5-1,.,CASSLAQETQYF
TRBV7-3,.,CASSWGDRGEQFF
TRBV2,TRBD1,CASSGDSIYGYTF
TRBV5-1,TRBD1,CASSLGRDSREKLFF
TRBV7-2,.,CASSLRGGNSYEQYF
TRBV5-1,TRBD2,CASRLAGGNTGELFF
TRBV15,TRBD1,CATSRDRDYGYTF
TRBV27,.,CASSPKGFINQPQHF
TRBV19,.,CASSSGAVMGQPQHF
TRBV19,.,CASSISYRLERSYEQYF
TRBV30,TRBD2,CAWSVLGRGSTDTQYF
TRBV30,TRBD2,CAWSRVGLAARETQYF
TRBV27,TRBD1,CASRETGRPYEQYF
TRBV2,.,CARTTDYGYTF
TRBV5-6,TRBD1,CASSRALEVWTGRNTIYF
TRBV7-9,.,CASSQDLRVQPQHF
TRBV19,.,CASSISGAFNYGYTF
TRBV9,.,CASSAGAGRGKETQYF
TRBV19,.,CASSRGDLNSPLHF